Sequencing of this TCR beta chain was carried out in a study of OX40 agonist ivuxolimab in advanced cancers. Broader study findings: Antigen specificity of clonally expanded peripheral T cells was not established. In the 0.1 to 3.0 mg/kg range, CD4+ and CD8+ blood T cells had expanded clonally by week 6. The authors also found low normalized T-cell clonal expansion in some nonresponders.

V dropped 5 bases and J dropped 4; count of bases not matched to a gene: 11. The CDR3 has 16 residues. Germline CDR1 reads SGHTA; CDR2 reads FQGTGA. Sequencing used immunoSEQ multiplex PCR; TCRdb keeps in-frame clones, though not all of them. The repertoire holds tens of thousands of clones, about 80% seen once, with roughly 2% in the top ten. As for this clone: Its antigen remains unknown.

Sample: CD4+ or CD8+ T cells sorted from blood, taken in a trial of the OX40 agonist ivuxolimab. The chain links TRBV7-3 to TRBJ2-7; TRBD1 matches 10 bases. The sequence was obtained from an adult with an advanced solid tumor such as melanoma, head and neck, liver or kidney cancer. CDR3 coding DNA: TGTGCCAGCAGCCACGTCGGGGACAGGGGTTCTTACGAGCAGTACTTC. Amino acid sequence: CASSHVGDRGSYEQYF.